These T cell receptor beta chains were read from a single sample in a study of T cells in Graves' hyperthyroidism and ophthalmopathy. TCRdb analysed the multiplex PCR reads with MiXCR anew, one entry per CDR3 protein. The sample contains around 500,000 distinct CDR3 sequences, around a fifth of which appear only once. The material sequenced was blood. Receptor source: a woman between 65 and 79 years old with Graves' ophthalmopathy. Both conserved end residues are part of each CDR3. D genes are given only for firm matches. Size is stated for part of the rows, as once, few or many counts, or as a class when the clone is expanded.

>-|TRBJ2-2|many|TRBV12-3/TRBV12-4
TGTGCCAGCAGTAAGGGCGTCACCGGGGAGCTGTTTTTT
CASSKGVTGELFF
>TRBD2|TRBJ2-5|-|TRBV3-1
TGTGCCAGCAGCCTGGGACTAGCGTCGGGCGGGACCCAGTACTTC
CASSLGLASGGTQYF
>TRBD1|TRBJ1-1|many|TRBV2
TGTGCCAGCAGAGCACTACAGGGGGCGGGCACTGAAGCTTTCTTT
CASRALQGAGTEAFF
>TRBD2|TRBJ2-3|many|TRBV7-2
TGTGCCAGCAGCTCCAGCGGGAGAGTCGGAGATACGCAGTATTTT
CASSSSGRVGDTQYF
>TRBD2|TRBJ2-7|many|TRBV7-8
TGTGCCAGCAGCCCGCGCAGCGGGAGTATGTACGAGCAGTACTTC
CASSPRSGSMYEQYF
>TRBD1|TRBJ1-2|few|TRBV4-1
TGCGCCAGCAGCCAGATCTCCGGGACAGGGCGTCGTGGCTACACCTTC
CASSQISGTGRRGYTF
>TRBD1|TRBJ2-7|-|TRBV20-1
TGCAGTGCTAGAGAGAGGTATTCGGGACAGCTAACCTACGAGCAGTACTTC
CSARERYSGQLTYEQYF
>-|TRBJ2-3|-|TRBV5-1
TGCGCCAGCACCTTTACCACTGGCACAGATACGCAGTATTTT
CASTFTTGTDTQYF
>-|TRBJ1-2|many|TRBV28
TGTGCCAGCGCGGGGAGGTATGGCTACACCTTC
CASAGRYGYTF
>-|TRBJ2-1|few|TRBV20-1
TGCAGTGTTACCGGGTCTATCAATGAGCAGTTCTTC
CSVTGSINEQFF
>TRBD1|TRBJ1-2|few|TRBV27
TGTGCCAGCAGAGTACAGGGGTCCGCCGGCGGCTGCACCTTC
CASRVQGSAGGCTF
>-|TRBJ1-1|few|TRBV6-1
TGTGCCAGCAGCCCTGGGGGTCCCCCGGACACTGAAGCTTTCTTT
CASSPGGPPDTEAFF
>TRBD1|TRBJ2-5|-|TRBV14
TGTGCCAGCAGCGCCTGGGACAGGGGGCAGGAGACCCAGTACTTC
CASSAWDRGQETQYF
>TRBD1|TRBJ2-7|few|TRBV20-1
TGCAGTGCTAGAACCGGGACAGGGGGCTGGGAGCAGTACTTC
CSARTGTGGWEQYF
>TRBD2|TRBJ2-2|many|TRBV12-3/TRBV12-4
TGTGCCAGCAGGAAGCGGGAGGGGAACACCGGGGAGCTGTTTTTT
CASRKREGNTGELFF
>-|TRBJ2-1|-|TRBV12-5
TGTGCTAGTGGGACTAGGGTAGCTGAGCAGTTCTTC
CASGTRVAEQFF